This T cell receptor (beta chain) was documented in a study of cytomegalovirus exposure and HLA in healthy donors. On the study more broadly: A prior analysis found about 120 million unique TCR beta sequences from 170 million or so T cells.

Primers included in the PCR were 60 Vbeta and 13 Jbeta primers. The data were produced by immunoSEQ multiplex PCR, yet TCRdb's version contains in-frame clones alone and is incomplete. The sample includes 100,000 to 150,000 clones, roughly four fifths seen only once; the top ten take about 1.7%. What was sequenced was PBMCs. The sequence derives from a woman in her forties or fifties in good health and CMV-seronegative.

CDR3 coding DNA: TGTGCCAGCAGTGAAGGGCAGGCCCCAGGAAAACTGTTTTTT. Translating gives CASSEGQAPGKLFF. The rearrangement uses TRBV6-1 and TRBJ1-4; D not resolved. Germline loops: CDR1 MNHNS, CDR2 SASEGT. The CDR3 is 14 residues long. V was shortened by 1 base and J by 10 bases, with 13 bases between the two germline ends.